This TCR beta chain was profiled in a study of CD8+ T cells in alopecia areata. Looking at the study overall: The percentage of affected scalp area served as the score of severity for treated patients.

Extracted from the samples, RNA was reverse transcribed into cDNA to serve as the sequencing template. Generated by immunoSEQ multiplex PCR, the TCRdb table keeps only in-frame clones and is missing some. Counted here are some 110,000 clones, roughly 63% occurring once; the ten biggest clones make up roughly 30%. Treatment specified: oral pan-JAK inhibitor, 5-10 mg twice daily. The sequence came from a human donor with alopecia areata. The sequencing used CD8+ T cells sorted from blood, collected at week 4, from a patient treated with tofacitinib.

CDR3 coding DNA: TGTGCCAGTATACTGAACACTGAAGCTTTCTTT. It encodes CASILNTEAFF. This sequence joins TRBV19 and TRBJ1-1; D is undetermined. This CDR3 contains 11 residues. Germline CDR1 and CDR2: LNHDA and SQIVND (reference sequence). Trimming left V 7 bases short and J 0 bases short, with 3 bases between.